This T cell receptor (beta chain) was found in a study of CD8 T cells in ankylosing spondylitis. The CDR3 runs to 20 residues. Per the germline V gene, CDR1 is MNHEY and CDR2 is SVGEGT. Trimming pared 7 bases from V and 0 bases from J, leaving 25 bases between. In TCRdb, the 5' RACE reads were re-called with MiXCR into one record per CDR3 protein. Among a few hundred thousand distinct CDR3 sequences listed, around a tenth were seen once. This clonotype originated in a female donor with ankylosing spondylitis or in good health (not recorded which). Input material: blood, either unsorted or a sorted T cell fraction (not recorded which). The chain joins TRBV6-2 or TRBV6-3 to TRBJ2-6; perhaps TRBD1 as D (8 bases). DNA for the CDR3: TGTGCCAGCACTATAAGGACAGGGAGGGATTCATTCTCTGGGGCCAACGTCCTGACTTTC. This translates into CASTIRTGRDSFSGANVLTF.